At least ten counts were recorded for the clone carrying this T cell receptor beta chain. Antigen: not known. TCRdb analysed the 5' RACE reads with MiXCR anew, one entry per CDR3 protein. Of fewer than 400,000 distinct CDR3 sequences in the sample, approximately 11% are singletons; the top ten hold approximately 3.3%. The data originate from a study of T cells after yellow fever vaccination. Study outcomes and limitations: Of the clonotypes, a small share occurred in both CD4 and CD8 compartments. High-abundance clonotypes from the bulk population could contaminate FACS-sorted repertoires. Subsequent to the booster, the majority of primary-vaccination clones reappeared (around 96% CD4, around 90% CD8).

This sample comprised CD4+ T cells sorted from PBMCs, obtained 45 days after the yellow fever booster vaccination. The receptor's source is a man in his late teens or twenties who received the YFV17D yellow fever vaccine.

CDR3 nucleotide sequence: TGTGCCAGCAGTGCTGTGGAAGCTGGGGCCAACGTCCTGACTTTC. Protein sequence: CASSAVEAGANVLTF. The rearrangement links TRBV2 to TRBJ2-6; D gene unclear. V was clipped by 4 bases and J by 2 bases, with 9 bases between them. CDR3 length equals 15 residues. Germline CDR1 reads SNHLY; CDR2 reads FYNNEI.